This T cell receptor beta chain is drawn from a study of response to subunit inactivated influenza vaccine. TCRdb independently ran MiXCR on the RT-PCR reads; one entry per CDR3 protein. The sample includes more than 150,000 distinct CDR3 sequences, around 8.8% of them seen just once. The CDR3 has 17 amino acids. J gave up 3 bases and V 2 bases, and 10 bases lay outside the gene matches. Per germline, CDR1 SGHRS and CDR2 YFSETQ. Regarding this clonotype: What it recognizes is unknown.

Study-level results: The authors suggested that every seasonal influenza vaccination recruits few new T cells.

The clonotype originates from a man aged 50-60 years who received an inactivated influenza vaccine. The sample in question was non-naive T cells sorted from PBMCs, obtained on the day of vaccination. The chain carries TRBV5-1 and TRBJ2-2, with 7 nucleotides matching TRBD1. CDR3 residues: CASSLAPVRGYTGELFF. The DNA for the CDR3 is TGCGCCAGCAGCTTAGCCCCCGTCAGGGGGTACACCGGGGAGCTGTTTTTT.